The 21 T cell receptor beta chains below were found in one sample sequenced in a study of T cell responses to AZD1222 COVID-19 vaccine. Clones were sequenced by immunoSEQ multiplex PCR, and TCRdb holds only the in-frame ones, with some missing. This table has approximately 150,000 clones, around 94% appearing once. The sample was peripheral blood, taken after recovery from COVID-19. The receptors stem from an adult who had recovered from COVID-19.

The chain has TRBV28 and TRBJ2-7; TRBD2 matches 14 bases. J gave up 4 bases and V 6 bases, and 11 bases lay outside the gene matches. The CDR3 consists of 17 residues. Germline CDR1 MDHEN, CDR2 SYDVKM. DNA of the CDR3: TGTGCCAGCAGCCCGACTAGCGGGAGGGCCTTCCCATACGAGCAGTACTTC. Protein sequence: CASSPTSGRAFPYEQYF.

This chain joins TRBV29-1 and TRBJ2-7; 10 positions agree with TRBD2. J lost 3 bases, V lost 4 bases, and 0 bases had no gene match. This CDR3 contains 12 residues. The germline V gene has CDR1 SQVTM and CDR2 ANQGSEA. CDR3 DNA: TGCAGCGTTGCTAGCGGGAGCTACGAGCAGTACTTC. It codes for CSVASGSYEQYF.

This chain uses TRBV7-6 with TRBJ2-7, with TRBD2 identical over 10 bases. The germline gives CDR1 SGHVS, CDR2 FNYEAQ. The CDR3 spans 17 residues. Trimming at V came to 5 bases and at J to 4 bases, leaving 14 bases not matched to a gene. This CDR3 is CASSASPLAGVRYEQYF. Written as DNA, the CDR3 is TGTGCCAGCAGCGCCTCGCCCCTAGCGGGAGTCCGATACGAGCAGTACTTC.

The chain combines TRBV15 with TRBJ1-6; TRBD1 might be the D (6 bases). Germline-derived CDR1 and CDR2 are LNHNV and YYDKDF (reference sequence). The V end lost 0 bases, the J end lost 4 bases, and 16 bases lay between the germline ends. The CDR3 loop spans 18 amino acids. CDR3 coding DNA: TGTGCCACCAGCAGAGATTCGCCGGGGGGCGGGTATAATTCACCCCTCCACTTT. It translates to CATSRDSPGGGYNSPLHF.

The V call is TRBV11-2, the J call TRBJ2-7, with 13 bases that match TRBD2. Germline assignment: CDR1 SGHAT and CDR2 FQNNGV. Germline trimming cut 1 base from V and 4 bases from J; bases unmatched to any gene: 4. The CDR3 loop spans 16 amino acids. CDR3 in DNA: TGTGCCAGCAGCTTAGCCGGGACTAGCGGGATATACGAGCAGTACTTC. Its protein product is CASSLAGTSGIYEQYF. Full variable domain (missing parts from reference TRBV11-2 and TRBJ2-7): EAGVAQSPRYKIIEKRQSVAFWCNPISGHATLYWYQQILGQGPKLLIQFQNNGVVDDSQLPKDRFSAERLKGVDSTLKIQPAKLEDSAVYLCASSLAGTSGIYEQYFGPGTRLTVT.

The chain combines TRBV28 with TRBJ2-7; D might be TRBD1 or TRBD2, each matching 5 bases. Germline CDR1 MDHEN, CDR2 SYDVKM. This CDR3 is built from 15 residues. The V end lost 2 bases, the J end lost 7 bases, and 18 bases lay between the germline ends. CDR3 loop: CASSLRGWQGYEQYF. CDR3 in DNA: TGTGCCAGCAGTTTACGGGGATGGCAGGGTTATGAGCAGTACTTC.

V and J are TRBV14 and TRBJ1-2; the match to TRBD1 covers 7 bases. Per germline, CDR1 SGHDN and CDR2 FVKESK. The CDR3 has 14 residues. Losses at the gene ends were 4 bases for V and 3 bases for J; bases not matched to a gene: 5. The CDR3 loop reads CASSPRGGHYGYTF. The CDR3 DNA reads as TGTGCCAGCAGCCCCAGGGGGGGGCACTATGGCTACACCTTC.

The chain recombines TRBV29-1 with TRBJ1-1; perhaps TRBD1 as D (6 bases). The CDR3 has 13 residues. Deletions cut 3 bases from V and 5 bases from J, with 13 bases between. CDR1 SQVTM and CDR2 ANQGSEA come from the germline V gene. CDR3 loop: CSVDWTVATEAFF. The DNA for the CDR3 is TGCAGCGTTGATTGGACAGTTGCTACTGAAGCTTTCTTT.

This sequence joins TRBV3-1 (or the pseudogene TRBV3-2) and TRBJ2-7; D possibly corresponds to TRBD1 (5 bases). The V and J ends lost 5 bases and 2 bases respectively, with 13 bases between them. Per germline, CDR1 LGHDT and CDR2 YNNKEL (reference sequence). The CDR3 extends over 14 amino acids. Here the CDR3 DNA reads TGTGCCAGCAGCTCTCCGGACATTACCTACGAGCAGTACTTC. This translates into CASSSPDITYEQYF.

V gene TRBV7-9 combines with J gene TRBJ1-3, with 10 bases aligning to TRBD1. CDR1 is SEHNR and CDR2 is FQNEAQ in the germline V gene (reference sequence). This CDR3 comprises 16 residues. Trimming took 0 bases from V and 2 from J; bases not matched to a gene: 1. As DNA, the CDR3 is TGTGCCAGCAGCTTAGCTGGGACAGGGGCTGGAAACACCATATATTTT. This sequence encodes CASSLAGTGAGNTIYF. Full variable domain (remainder filled in from reference TRBV7-9 and TRBJ1-3): DTGVSQNPRHKITKRGQNVTFRCDPISEHNRLYWYRQTLGQGPEFLTYFQNEAQLEKSRLLSDRFSAERPKGSFSTLEIQRTEQGDSAMYLCASSLAGTGAGNTIYFGEGSWLTVV.

The chain links TRBV5-1 to TRBJ1-2; D not resolved. The CDR3 runs 13 residues. V lost 0 bases to trimming and J lost 4 bases, with 7 bases between them. Germline V gene data show CDR1 as SGHRS and CDR2 as YFSETQ. The CDR3 region has the DNA TGCGCCAGCAGCTTGGAGGATTTCTATGGCTACACCTTC. Its protein is CASSLEDFYGYTF.

This sequence joins TRBV2 and TRBJ1-5, with 7 bases identical to TRBD1. Trimming took 6 bases from V and 0 from J; bases not matched to a gene: 5. The germline V gene has CDR1 SNHLY and CDR2 FYNNEI. The CDR3 has 15 amino acids. CDR3 nucleotide sequence: TGTGCCAGCAGGGTCGGACAGGCTAGCAATCAGCCCCAGCATTTT. Translated, it gives CASRVGQASNQPQHF.

J is TRBJ2-2 and V is TRBV5-1, with 7 positions matching TRBD1. V dropped 6 bases and J dropped 4; count of bases not matched to a gene: 6. Germline V gene lookup returns CDR1 SGHRS and CDR2 YFSETQ. The CDR3 length is 14 residues. Here the CDR3 reads CASTDRVGTGELFF. CDR3 bases: TGCGCCAGCACAGACAGGGTCGGCACCGGGGAGCTGTTTTTT.

This sequence joins TRBV2 and TRBJ2-7, with a weak D call TRBD1 (5 bases). CDR3 length: 13 residues. V shed 4 bases and J shed 4 bases, with 11 bases lying between them. From germline, CDR1 is SNHLY and CDR2 FYNNEI. Here the CDR3 reads CASSGQGLYEQYF. Written as DNA, the CDR3 is TGTGCCAGCAGTGGTCAGGGTTTGTACGAGCAGTACTTC.

The chain employs TRBV28 and TRBJ1-2; a weak D match, TRBD1 (6 bases). Germline V CDR1 and CDR2: MDHEN, SYDVKM. Trimming cost V 1 base and J 4 bases, with 10 bases left between them. This CDR3 has 14 residues. DNA for the CDR3: TGTGCCAGCAGTTTATTAGCCAGGGGCTATGGCTACACCTTC. Translation gives CASSLLARGYGYTF.

The chain links TRBV6-6 to TRBJ1-1, with D possibly TRBD1 on 5 matching bases. The CDR3 spans 13 residues. V was clipped by 5 bases and J by 2 bases, with 9 bases between them. Germline CDR1 MNHNY, CDR2 SVGAGI (reference sequence). CDR3 in DNA: TGTGCCAGCAGTCGAACAGGAAACACTGAAGCTTTCTTT. Its translation is CASSRTGNTEAFF.

The chain carries TRBV7-2 and TRBJ2-5; D remains ambiguous. This CDR3 is 13 amino acids long. The V and J ends lost 1 base and 5 bases respectively, with 8 bases between them. Germline lookup yields CDR1 SGHTA and CDR2 FQGNSA. CDR3 nucleotides: TGTGCCAGCAGCTTAGGGGGTCGGGAGACCCAGTACTTC. This translates into CASSLGGRETQYF.

The chain joins TRBV2 to TRBJ1-5, with 8 bases identical to TRBD1. The CDR3 totals 21 residues. Trimming removed 4 bases from V and 0 bases from J; junction bases left unmatched: 20. Germline CDR1 and CDR2: SNHLY and FYNNEI. CDR3 region: CASSAVIPLTGTGDSNQPQHF. The DNA for the CDR3 is TGTGCCAGCAGTGCCGTTATCCCTTTAACCGGGACAGGAGATAGCAATCAGCCCCAGCATTTT.

The chain links TRBV28 to TRBJ2-3; tentatively, D is TRBD2 (6 bases). Trimming pared 3 bases from V and 1 base from J, leaving 26 bases between. CDR1 MDHEN and CDR2 SYDVKM come from the germline V gene. The CDR3 runs 20 residues. The DNA of the CDR3 is TGTGCCAGCAGTTTTCCCCCCGAGGGGTGGCGGGGTGGGGGCACAGATACGCAGTATTTT. This codes for CASSFPPEGWRGGGTDTQYF.

The chain recombines TRBV6-5 with TRBJ2-1, with D unresolved. CDR1 MNHEY and CDR2 SVGAGI come from the germline V gene. V was trimmed by 8 bases and J by 0 bases, leaving 11 bases between them. The CDR3 has 14 residues. The CDR3 coding sequence is TGTGCCAGCTCGAAAACCCGCTCCTACAATGAGCAGTTCTTC. It specifies CASSKTRSYNEQFF.

The chain carries TRBV27 and TRBJ2-2; TRBD2 matches at 11 bases. This CDR3 contains 17 residues. Germline CDR1 is MNHEY and CDR2 is SMNVEV (reference sequence). J was trimmed by 4 bases and V by 7 bases; bases with no gene match: 11. The CDR3 loop is CASTHLIAGGSTGELFF. DNA for the CDR3: TGTGCCAGCACCCACCTCATAGCGGGAGGGAGCACCGGGGAGCTGTTTTTT.